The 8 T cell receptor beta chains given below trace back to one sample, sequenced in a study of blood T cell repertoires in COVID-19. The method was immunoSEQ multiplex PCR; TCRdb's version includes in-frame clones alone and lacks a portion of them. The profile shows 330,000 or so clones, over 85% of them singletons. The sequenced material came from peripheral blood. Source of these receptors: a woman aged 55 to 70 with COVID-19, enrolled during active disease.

CDR3 nucleotides: TGTGCCAGCAGCTCAGATCCCGGGACAGGGGGGTTCTTC. Amino acid sequence: CASSSDPGTGGFF. V and J are TRBV28 and TRBJ2-1; 11 bases map to TRBD1. Germline V lookup: CDR1 MDHEN, CDR2 SYDVKM. V dropped 6 bases and J dropped 15; count of bases not matched to a gene: 10. The CDR3 totals 13 residues.

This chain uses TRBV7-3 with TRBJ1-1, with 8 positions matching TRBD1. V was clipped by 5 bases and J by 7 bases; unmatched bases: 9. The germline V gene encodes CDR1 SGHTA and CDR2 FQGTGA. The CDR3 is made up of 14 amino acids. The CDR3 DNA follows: TGTGCCAGCAGCCCTACAGGGGGAGGAAGTGAAGCTTTCTTT. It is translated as CASSPTGGGSEAFF.

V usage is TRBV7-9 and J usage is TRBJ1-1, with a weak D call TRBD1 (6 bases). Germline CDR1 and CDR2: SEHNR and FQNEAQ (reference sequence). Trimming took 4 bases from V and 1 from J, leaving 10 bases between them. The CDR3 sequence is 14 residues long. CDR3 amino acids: CASSSDRRNTEAFF. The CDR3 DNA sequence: TGTGCCAGCAGCTCAGACAGGAGGAACACTGAAGCTTTCTTT.

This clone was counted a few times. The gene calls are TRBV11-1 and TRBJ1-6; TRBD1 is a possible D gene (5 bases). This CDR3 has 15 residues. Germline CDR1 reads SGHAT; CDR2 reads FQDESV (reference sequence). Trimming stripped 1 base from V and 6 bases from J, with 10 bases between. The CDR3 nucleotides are TGTGCCAGCAGCTTAGGGGGCGCAAGTAATTCACCCCTCCACTTT. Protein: CASSLGGASNSPLHF. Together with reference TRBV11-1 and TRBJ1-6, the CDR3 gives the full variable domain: EAEVAQSPRYKITEKSQAVAFWCDPISGHATLYWYRQILGQGPELLVQFQDESVVDDSQLPKDRFSAERLKGVDSTLKIQPAELGDSAMYLCASSLGGASNSPLHFGNGTRLTVT.

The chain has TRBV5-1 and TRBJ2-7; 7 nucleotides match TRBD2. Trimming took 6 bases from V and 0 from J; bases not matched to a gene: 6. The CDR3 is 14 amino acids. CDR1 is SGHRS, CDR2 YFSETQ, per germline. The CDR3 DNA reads TGCGCCAGCACGCGCGGGGGAAGCTCCTACGAGCAGTACTTC. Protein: CASTRGGSSYEQYF.

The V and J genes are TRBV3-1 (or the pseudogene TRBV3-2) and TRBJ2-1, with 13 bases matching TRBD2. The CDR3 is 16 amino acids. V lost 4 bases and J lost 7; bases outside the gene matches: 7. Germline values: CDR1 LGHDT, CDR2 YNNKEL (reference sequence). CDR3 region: CASSPPGTSGANEQFF. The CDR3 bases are TGTGCCAGCAGCCCACCCGGGACTAGCGGGGCAAATGAGCAGTTCTTC.

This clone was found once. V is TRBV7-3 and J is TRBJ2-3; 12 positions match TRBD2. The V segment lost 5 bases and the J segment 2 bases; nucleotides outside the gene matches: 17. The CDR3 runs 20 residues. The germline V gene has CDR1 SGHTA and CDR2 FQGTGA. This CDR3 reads CASSPGPYKLAGGHTDTQYF. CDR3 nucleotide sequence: TGTGCCAGCAGCCCAGGGCCATACAAACTAGCGGGGGGTCACACAGATACGCAGTATTTT.

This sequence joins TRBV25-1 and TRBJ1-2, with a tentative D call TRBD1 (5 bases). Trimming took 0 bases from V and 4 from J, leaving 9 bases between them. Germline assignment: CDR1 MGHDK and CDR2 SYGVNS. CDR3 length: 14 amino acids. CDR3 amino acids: CASSEYTGGYGYTF. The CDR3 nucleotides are TGTGCCAGCAGTGAATATACGGGGGGCTATGGCTACACCTTC.